These T cell receptor beta chains were read from a single sample in a study of CD8+ T cells in alopecia areata. Method: immunoSEQ multiplex PCR; TCRdb's copy keeps in-frame clones and lacks some. The sample contains 170,000 or so clones, around 50% of which appear only once. The starting material was CD4+ T cells sorted from blood, obtained at week 0. The source is a human donor with alopecia areata. CDR3s include the opening cysteine and the closing phenylalanine or tryptophan.

j_gene,v_gene,CDR3aa
TRBJ2-3,TRBV19,CASSSRTSGSYTDTQYF
TRBJ1-2,TRBV7-6,CASSKKSSGGGYTF
TRBJ2-7,TRBV6-5,CASRAHGQVGYEQYF
TRBJ1-5,TRBV30,CAWSLRDRVRQPQHF
TRBJ2-7,TRBV29-1,CSALISPYEQYF
TRBJ1-1,TRBV29-1,CSVRRGSGNTEAFF
TRBJ2-2,TRBV7-3,CASSSAGLATGELFF
TRBJ1-2,TRBV25-1,CASSAAGGYTF
TRBJ2-1,TRBV7-2,CASSLEGGRYNEQFF
TRBJ2-5,TRBV7-9,CASSLGLAVETQYF
TRBJ2-6,TRBV9,CASSVGTARYSGANVLTF
TRBJ2-7,TRBV4-1,CASSQDPDRGYEQYF
TRBJ1-6,TRBV25-1,CASSRSRGREGNSPLHF
TRBJ2-7,TRBV5-1,CASSLDVYEQYF
TRBJ1-2,TRBV15,CATSRQGRIGYTF
TRBJ2-3,TRBV4-1,CASRGDRIEGPRQYF
TRBJ2-1,TRBV4-2,CASSLLAGGEQFF
TRBJ2-5,TRBV2,CASSEWGSGGAEETQYF
TRBJ2-3,TRBV7-2,CASSALASTDTQYF
TRBJ2-4,TRBV5-4,CASSLVGNIQYF